A single T cell receptor beta chain is shown here with its context. The run depth of the assay was deep. Each unsorted PBMC replicate got 300 ng genomic DNA, some 31,000 genomes. Sequencing was performed with immunoSEQ multiplex PCR; in TCRdb, only in-frame clones are kept and a portion is missing. The table records hundreds of thousands of clones, 76% of them present only once. The sample is drawn from a study of shared clonotypes between healthy human individuals. Recent acute infections and vaccinations were absent in the healthy HIV-negative adult donors. The TCR sequence derives from a woman aged 40 to 55 in good health. Some clones in this sample may be carry-over from other donors' samples. Material for sequencing was PBMCs.

CDR3 in DNA: TGTGCCAGCAGCTCGACTCTCAGCCATTCCACAGATACGCAGTATTTT. It yields the protein CASSSTLSHSTDTQYF. The gene calls are TRBV5-4 and TRBJ2-3, with D unresolved. Germline CDR1 SGHNT, CDR2 YYREEE (reference sequence). The CDR3 is made up of 16 amino acids. Trimming removed 3 bases at V and 2 bases at J, with 16 bases between.